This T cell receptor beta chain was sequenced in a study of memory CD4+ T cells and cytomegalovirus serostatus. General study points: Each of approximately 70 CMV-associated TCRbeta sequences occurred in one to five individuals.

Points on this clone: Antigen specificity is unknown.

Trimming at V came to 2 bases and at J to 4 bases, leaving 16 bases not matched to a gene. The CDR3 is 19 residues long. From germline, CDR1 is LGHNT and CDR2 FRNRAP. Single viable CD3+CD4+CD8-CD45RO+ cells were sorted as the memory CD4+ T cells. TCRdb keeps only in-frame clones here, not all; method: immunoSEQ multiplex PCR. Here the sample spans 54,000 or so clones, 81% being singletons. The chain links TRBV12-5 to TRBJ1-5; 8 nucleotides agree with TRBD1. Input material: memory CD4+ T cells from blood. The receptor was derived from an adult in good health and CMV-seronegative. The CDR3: CASGLSLRGLERSNQPQHF. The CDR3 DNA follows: TGTGCTAGTGGTTTGTCCCTCAGGGGGCTCGAGCGATCTAATCAGCCCCAGCATTTT.